This is a list of T cell receptor beta chains from one sample in a study of T cell responses to AZD1222 COVID-19 vaccine. Some clones are missing from TCRdb's copy, which holds only in-frame ones; the method was immunoSEQ multiplex PCR. The table includes some 130,000 clones, around nine tenths detected once. The specimen was peripheral blood, collected on day 0 of AZD1222 vaccination. All receptors derive from an adult in good health. The CDR3 runs from the conserved cysteine through the conserved F or W.

>TRBV5-1|17|TRBJ1-4
CASSSGTGVQVSEKLFF
>TRBV6-5|12|TRBJ2-1
CASRRTAYEQFF
>TRBV5-5|14|TRBJ2-7
CASSSDGQFYEQYF
>TRBV5-4|14|TRBJ1-2
CASSLEGAGYGYTF
>TRBV21-1|16|TRBJ1-1
CASSKRSAPENTEAFF
>TRBV5-4|15|TRBJ2-2
CASSLIGGISGELFF
>TRBV19|16|TRBJ2-7
CASSASGLAGRDEQYF
>TRBV10-3|15|TRBJ2-1
CAISESDSGSNEQFF
>TRBV6-1|15|TRBJ2-7
CASSEAGQRSYEQYF
>TRBV11-2|13|TRBJ1-2
CASSLDRGRGYTF
>TRBV6-6|15|TRBJ1-1
CASSYSGEGYTEAFF
>TRBV28|16|TRBJ2-5
CASSLGGPAPQETQYF
>TRBV5-4|15|TRBJ2-1
CASSFDLSSYNEQFF
>TRBV11-3|14|TRBJ2-7
CASSLGTGPYEQYF
>TRBV7-3|12|TRBJ2-1
CASSLISGRLFF
>TRBV5-4|14|TRBJ1-1
CASSLYRSATEAFF
>TRBV3-1/TRBV3-2|15|TRBJ2-1
CASSPLAGGYNEQFF
>TRBV9|16|TRBJ2-1
CASSPTRRSSYNEQFF
>TRBV30|12|TRBJ1-2
CAWGWTGSGYTF
>TRBV27|14|TRBJ1-2
CASSSLPRGRGYTF
>TRBV5-4|16|TRBJ2-1
CASGSQSMSSYNEQFF
>TRBV3-1/TRBV3-2|12|TRBJ2-2
CASSLGGGVLFF
>TRBV7-2|13|TRBJ1-1
CASSLRGGTEAFF
>TRBV20-1|11|TRBJ2-7
CSAGDRGEQYF
>TRBV19|13|TRBJ1-2
CASSPRQGHGYTF
>TRBV3-1/TRBV3-2|16|TRBJ2-6
CASSQPQGTGANVLTF
>TRBV25-1|15|TRBJ1-3
CASSEWASSGNTIYF
>TRBV6-4|14|TRBJ2-3
CASSPKSGPDTQYF
>TRBV3-1/TRBV3-2|15|TRBJ1-5
CASSHGQTSNQPQHF
>TRBV30|13|TRBJ2-7
CAWSVTGGGRQYF
>TRBV7-9|14|TRBJ2-7
CASSSGKGAYEQYF
>TRBV5-5|14|TRBJ2-1
CASSFWAGRDEQFF
>TRBV9|14|TRBJ1-6
CASSASVANSPLHF
>TRBV9|15|TRBJ2-7
CASSVGTGAFYEQYF
>TRBV3-1/TRBV3-2|12|TRBJ1-2
CASSPRGAGYTF
>TRBV9|14|TRBJ2-3
CASSESGAEDTQYF
>TRBV2|14|TRBJ1-4
CASSRDSGNEKLFF
>TRBV25-1|18|TRBJ1-5
CASSEYRPGQGALQPQHF
>TRBV6-5|14|TRBJ2-4
CASEKPLRGNIQYF
>TRBV10-3|13|TRBJ2-3
CAIYSGSTDTQYF
>TRBV18|16|TRBJ2-2
CASSPGNGGSFGELFF
>TRBV6-2/TRBV6-3|19|TRBJ2-2
CASSYSPGQGSGLTGELFF
>TRBV5-6|9|TRBJ1-5
CASSQPQHF
>TRBV3-1/TRBV3-2|13|TRBJ1-5
CASSLDRDQPQHF
>TRBV25-1|14|TRBJ1-3
CASKGDNSGNTIYF
>TRBV6-5|16|TRBJ2-5
CASSYSWTGRGETQYF
>TRBV7-9|15|TRBJ2-3
CASTAEGGSTDTQYF
>TRBV30|13|TRBJ2-7
CAWRRQGSYEQYF
>TRBV2|16|TRBJ1-3
CASSARSQGTGNTIYF
>TRBV6-6|15|TRBJ1-5
CASTQGNWSNQPQHF
>TRBV2|14|TRBJ1-3
CASLRGVSGNTIYF
>TRBV5-1|16|TRBJ1-6
CASSLEAPNYNSPLHF
>TRBV19|12|TRBJ2-1
CASSVQVNEQFF